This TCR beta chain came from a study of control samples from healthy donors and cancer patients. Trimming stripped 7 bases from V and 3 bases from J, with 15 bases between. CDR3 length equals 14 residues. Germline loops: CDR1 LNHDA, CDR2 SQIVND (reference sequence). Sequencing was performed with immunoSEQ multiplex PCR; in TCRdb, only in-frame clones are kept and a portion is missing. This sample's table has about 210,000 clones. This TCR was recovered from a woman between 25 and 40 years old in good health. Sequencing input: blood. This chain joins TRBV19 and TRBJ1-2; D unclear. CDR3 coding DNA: TGTGCCAGTATAGAAACGGGGTTCGACTATGGCTACACCTTC. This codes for CASIETGFDYGYTF.